The rows below give T cell receptor beta chains drawn from one sample of a study of PD-1 blockade in classical Hodgkin lymphoma. Assay used: immunoSEQ multiplex PCR; TCRdb lists only in-frame clones, some missing. The table lists 9,000 to 13,000 clones, approximately 74% of them singletons. Source: CD4+ T cells from blood, taken before the fourth cycle of nivolumab. These receptors were obtained from a human donor with classical Hodgkin lymphoma. Both conserved end residues are part of each CDR3. D genes are given only for firm matches. For some rows the clone size is stated as once, few or many, or as a class when expanded; others skip it.

>TRBJ2-5|.|TRBD2|TRBV2
TGTGCCAGCATCGGGACTAGCGGGAGGAAAGGATTAGAGACCCAGTACTTC
CASIGTSGRKGLETQYF
>TRBJ1-1|.|.|TRBV28
TGTGCCAGCACCCCGGTAAGGGAGGGCACTGAAGCTTTCTTT
CASTPVREGTEAFF
>TRBJ1-6|.|.|TRBV7-2
TGTGCCAGCTCCCCCGCCAGGGAAGATTCACCCCTCCACTTT
CASSPAREDSPLHF
>TRBJ1-5|.|.|TRBV30
TGTGCCTGGAGTGTCCTCGGGACGTCTAATCAGCCCCAGCATTTT
CAWSVLGTSNQPQHF
>TRBJ1-2|.|.|TRBV27
TGTGCCAGCAGTTTAGGGCAGGGAGCTAACTATGGCTACACCTTC
CASSLGQGANYGYTF
>TRBJ2-1|.|.|TRBV5-6
TGTGCCAGCAGCCACACTACTCGGGAGTACAATGAGCAGTTCTTC
CASSHTTREYNEQFF
>TRBJ1-2|.|.|TRBV28
TGTGCCAGCAGCCTGACTTGGACGGGCAGGGGCTACACCTTC
CASSLTWTGRGYTF
>TRBJ2-7|once|.|TRBV29-1
TGCAGCGTTGAAGATAGAGGGGTTAGTTTCGAGCAGTACTTC
CSVEDRGVSFEQYF
>TRBJ2-4|.|.|TRBV4-2
TGTGCCAGCAGCCAAGCCGAGGCGGGACTAGCCAAAAACATTCAGTACTTC
CASSQAEAGLAKNIQYF
>TRBJ2-7|.|.|TRBV13
TGTGCCAGCAGCTTGGCAGGTCGGGGCGAGCAGTACTTC
CASSLAGRGEQYF
>TRBJ1-2|.|.|TRBV7-2
TGTGCCAGCAGCTTCACAGGGACGGACGCCTATGGCTACACCTTC
CASSFTGTDAYGYTF
>TRBJ1-2|.|.|TRBV5-1
TGCGCCAGCAGCTTGGAGGGGGGTCGGTATGGCTACACCTTC
CASSLEGGRYGYTF
>TRBJ2-3|few|.|TRBV7-9
TGTGCCAGCAGCTTGGTGTCAGGAGTCACAGATACGCAGTATTTT
CASSLVSGVTDTQYF
>TRBJ1-6|.|TRBD1|TRBV7-3
TGTGCCAGCAGCACCACAGGGGGCAGGTCACCCCTCCACTTT
CASSTTGGRSPLHF
>TRBJ2-4|.|.|TRBV5-1
TGCGCCAGCAGCTTGGACAGTTTCGACAAAAACATTCAGTACTTC
CASSLDSFDKNIQYF
>TRBJ2-1|.|.|TRBV14
TGTGCCAGCAGCCCACAGGTAGCCTCAAGACCCAATGAGCAGTTCTTC
CASSPQVASRPNEQFF
>TRBJ2-7|.|.|TRBV7-9
TGTGCCAGCAGCCTTACGGGACCCGAGAACGGGCAGTACTTC
CASSLTGPENGQYF
>TRBJ2-3|.|TRBD2|TRBV6-5
TGTGCCAGCATAGCGGGGAGGGGCACAGATACGCAGTATTTT
CASIAGRGTDTQYF
>TRBJ2-7|.|.|TRBV9
TGTGCCAGCAGCCGACTCGGCGGCAGCTCCTACGAGCAGTACTTC
CASSRLGGSSYEQYF
>TRBJ1-5|.|TRBD1|TRBV4-1
TGCGCCAGCAGCCGCGACCCGGGACAGGGAGGCAATCAGCCCCAGCATTTT
CASSRDPGQGGNQPQHF
>TRBJ2-7|.|TRBD2|TRBV15
TGTGCCACCAGCCTGGGGTGGGGGGGTAAGGACTACGAGCAGTACTTC
CATSLGWGGKDYEQYF
>TRBJ2-1|few|.|TRBV7-2
TGTGCCAGCAGCCCCCGCGACAGTGCCTACAATGAGCAGTTCTTC
CASSPRDSAYNEQFF
>TRBJ2-5|once|.|TRBV6-1
TGTGCCAGCGTCGTGGGACCCCAAGAGACCCAGTACTTC
CASVVGPQETQYF
>TRBJ1-5|.|.|TRBV11-1
TGTGCCAGCGCCCAAGATAGCAATCAGCCCCAGCATTTT
CASAQDSNQPQHF
>TRBJ2-1|few|TRBD2|TRBV5-1
TGCGCCAGCAGCACGACGATTACTAGCGGGAGGGCCAATGAGCAGTTCTTC
CASSTTITSGRANEQFF
>TRBJ1-6|.|TRBD1|TRBV30
TGTGCCTGGAGTGTGATGACTTCAGGGGGCAGGGGTTCACCCCTCCACTTT
CAWSVMTSGGRGSPLHF
>TRBJ1-1|.|.|TRBV20-1
TGCAGCACCTCCTTGAACACTGAAGCTTTCTTT
CSTSLNTEAFF
>TRBJ2-1|.|.|TRBV7-2
TGTGCCAGCAGCTTACGGGCGGGATTTTACAATGAGCAGTTCTTC
CASSLRAGFYNEQFF